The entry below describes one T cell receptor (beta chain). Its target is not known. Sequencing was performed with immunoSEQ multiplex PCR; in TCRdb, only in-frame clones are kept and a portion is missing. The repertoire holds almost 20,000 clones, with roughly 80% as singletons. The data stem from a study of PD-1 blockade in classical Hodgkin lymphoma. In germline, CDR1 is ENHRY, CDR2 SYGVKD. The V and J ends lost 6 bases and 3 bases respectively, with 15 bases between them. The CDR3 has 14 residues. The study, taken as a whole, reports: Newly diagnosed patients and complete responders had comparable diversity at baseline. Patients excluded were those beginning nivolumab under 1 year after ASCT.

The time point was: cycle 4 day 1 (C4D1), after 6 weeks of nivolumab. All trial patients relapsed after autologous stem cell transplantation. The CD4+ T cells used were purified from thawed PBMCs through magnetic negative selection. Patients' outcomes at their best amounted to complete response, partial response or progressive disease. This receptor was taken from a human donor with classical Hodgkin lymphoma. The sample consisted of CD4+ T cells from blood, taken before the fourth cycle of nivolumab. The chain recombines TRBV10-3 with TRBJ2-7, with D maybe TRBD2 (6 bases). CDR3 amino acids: CAISAGRLNYEQYF. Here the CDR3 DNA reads TGTGCCATCAGCGCGGGACGGCTTAACTACGAGCAGTACTTC.